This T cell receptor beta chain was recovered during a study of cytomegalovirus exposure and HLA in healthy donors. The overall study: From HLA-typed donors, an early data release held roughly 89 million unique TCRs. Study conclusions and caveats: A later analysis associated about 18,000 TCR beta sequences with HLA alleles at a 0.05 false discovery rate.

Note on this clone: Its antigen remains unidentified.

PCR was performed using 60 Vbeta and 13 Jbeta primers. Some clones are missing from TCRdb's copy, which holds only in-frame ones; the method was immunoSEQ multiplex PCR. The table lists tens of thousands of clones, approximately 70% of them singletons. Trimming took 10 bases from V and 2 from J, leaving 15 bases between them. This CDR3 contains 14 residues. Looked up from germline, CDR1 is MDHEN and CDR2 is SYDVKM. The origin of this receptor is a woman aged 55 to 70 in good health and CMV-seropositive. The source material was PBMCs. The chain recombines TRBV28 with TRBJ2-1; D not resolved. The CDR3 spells CATCRGAPYNEQFF. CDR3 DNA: TGTGCCACCTGCCGAGGTGCGCCCTACAATGAGCAGTTCTTC.